This T cell receptor beta chain was sequenced in a study of somatic mutations in cytotoxic T cells in rheumatoid arthritis. Whole-study results and caveats: A single CD8+ clone exceeded 20% of CD8+ cells in about an eighth of the roughly 65 patients.

Authors' analysis steps: Rarely did patient CD8+ clones above 1% match published virus-specific TCRB sequences. TCRdb's copy holds only in-frame clones and misses some; the assay was immunoSEQ multiplex PCR. D and trimming come from the DNA, and the V and J calls and clone size come from that table. This table has approximately 14,000 clones, 72% appearing once. This clone was counted a few times. What it binds is unknown. This CDR3 has 14 amino acids. The germline gives CDR1 LGHNA, CDR2 YSLEER. V lost 6 bases, J lost 4 bases, and 15 bases lay in between. The sequenced material came from CD8+ T cells sorted from blood. The TCR was taken from an adult with rheumatoid arthritis. This chain connects TRBV4-3 to TRBJ1-2; a weak D match, TRBD1 (5 bases). The CDR3 loop reads CASSSGTFRYGYTF. DNA for the CDR3: TGCGCCAGCAGTTCCGGGACTTTCCGCTATGGCTACACCTTC.